This paragraph reports one T cell receptor (beta chain). Its specificity is unknown. The source of the sample is a study of shared clonotypes between healthy human individuals. Findings of the study overall: Shared clonotypes across all four donors exceeded non-shared ones in generation probability. With few donors, the genetic and exposure-history diversity represented was limited.

Naive CD8 cells comprised CD45RO-negative, CCR7-positively selected cells, excluding terminally differentiated effector memory CD45RA+ cells. Sorted-subset replicate PCRs used 150 to 200 ng DNA, some 30,000 T cell genomes. Profiled with immunoSEQ multiplex PCR; TCRdb holds only in-frame clones, not every one. The sample contains roughly 2,000,000 clones, less than 95% of which appear only once. The germline gives CDR1 MGHRA, CDR2 YSYEKL. The V and J ends lost 1 base and 1 base, in that order; junction bases with no gene match: 3. This CDR3 spans 16 amino acids. This receptor was identified in a man aged 18 to 29 in good health. This chain links TRBV4-1 with TRBJ2-3; TRBD2 agrees at 9 bases. What was sequenced was naive CD8+ T cells sorted from blood. The CDR3 is CASSQGTSAGTDTQYF. The CDR3 bases are TGCGCCAGCAGCCAAGGGACTAGCGCAGGCACAGATACGCAGTATTTT.